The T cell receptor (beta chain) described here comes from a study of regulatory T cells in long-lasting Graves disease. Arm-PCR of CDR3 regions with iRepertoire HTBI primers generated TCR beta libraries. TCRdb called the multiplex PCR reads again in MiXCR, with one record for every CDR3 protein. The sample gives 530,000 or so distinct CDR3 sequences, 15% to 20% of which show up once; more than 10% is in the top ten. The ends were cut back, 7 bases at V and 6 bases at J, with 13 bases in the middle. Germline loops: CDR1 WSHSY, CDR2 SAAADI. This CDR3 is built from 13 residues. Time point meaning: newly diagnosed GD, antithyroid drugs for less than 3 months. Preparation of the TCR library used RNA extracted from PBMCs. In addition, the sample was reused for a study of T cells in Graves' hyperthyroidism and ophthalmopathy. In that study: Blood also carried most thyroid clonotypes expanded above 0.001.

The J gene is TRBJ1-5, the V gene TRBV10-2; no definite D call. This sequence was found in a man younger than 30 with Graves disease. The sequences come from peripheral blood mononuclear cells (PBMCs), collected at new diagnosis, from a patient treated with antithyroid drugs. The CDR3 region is CASTKGSGQPQHF. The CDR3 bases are TGCGCCAGCACGAAAGGGTCCGGTCAGCCCCAGCATTTT.